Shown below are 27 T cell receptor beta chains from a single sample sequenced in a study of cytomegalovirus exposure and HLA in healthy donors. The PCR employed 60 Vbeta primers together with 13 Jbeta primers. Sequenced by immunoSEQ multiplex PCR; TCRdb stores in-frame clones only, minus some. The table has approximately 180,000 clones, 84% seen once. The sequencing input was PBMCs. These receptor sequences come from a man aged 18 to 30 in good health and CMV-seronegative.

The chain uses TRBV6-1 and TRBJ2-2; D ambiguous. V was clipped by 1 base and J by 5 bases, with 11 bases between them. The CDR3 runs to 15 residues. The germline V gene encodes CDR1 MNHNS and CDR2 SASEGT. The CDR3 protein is CASSEGVLRTGELFF. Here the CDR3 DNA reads TGTGCCAGCAGTGAAGGGGTCCTGAGGACCGGGGAGCTGTTTTTT.

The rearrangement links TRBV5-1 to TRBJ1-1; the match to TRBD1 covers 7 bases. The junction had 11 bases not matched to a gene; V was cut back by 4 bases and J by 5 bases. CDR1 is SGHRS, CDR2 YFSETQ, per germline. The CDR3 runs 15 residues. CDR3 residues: CASSVTGEEETEAFF. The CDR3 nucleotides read TGCGCCAGCAGCGTTACAGGGGAGGAAGAAACTGAAGCTTTCTTT.

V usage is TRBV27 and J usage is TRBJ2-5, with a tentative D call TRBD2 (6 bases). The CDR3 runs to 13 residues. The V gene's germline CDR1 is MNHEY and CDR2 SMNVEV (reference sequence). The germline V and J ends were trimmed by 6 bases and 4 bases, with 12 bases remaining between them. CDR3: CASRPGGLETQYF. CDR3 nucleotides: TGTGCCAGCAGACCTGGAGGGCTAGAGACCCAGTACTTC.

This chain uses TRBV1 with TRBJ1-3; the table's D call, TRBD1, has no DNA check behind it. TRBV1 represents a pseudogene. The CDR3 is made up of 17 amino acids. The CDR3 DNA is TGCACCAGCAGCAACTCCGGGACACCTAAACCTGGAAACACCATATATTTT. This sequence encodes CTSSNSGTPKPGNTIYF.

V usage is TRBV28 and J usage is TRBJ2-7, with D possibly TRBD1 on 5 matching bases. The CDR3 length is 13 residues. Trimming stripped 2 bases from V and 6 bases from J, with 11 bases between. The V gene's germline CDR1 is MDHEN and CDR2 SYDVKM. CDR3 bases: TGTGCCAGCAGTTTAGGGGCCCCGGGCGAGCAGTACTTC. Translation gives CASSLGAPGEQYF.

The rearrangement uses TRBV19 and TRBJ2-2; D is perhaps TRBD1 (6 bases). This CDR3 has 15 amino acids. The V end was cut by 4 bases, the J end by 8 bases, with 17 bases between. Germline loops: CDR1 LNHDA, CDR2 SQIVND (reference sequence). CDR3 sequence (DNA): TGTGCCAGTAGTACTCGGACCACTAGGGGGGGGGAGCTGTTTTTT. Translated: CASSTRTTRGGELFF.

This chain's CDR3 is CASKSSGGGAFF. CDR3 coding DNA: TGTGCCAGCAAGTCAAGTGGGGGGGGAGCTTTCTTT. This chain joins TRBV28 and TRBJ1-1; weak D call: TRBD1 (5 bases). The CDR3 extends over 12 amino acids. Germline CDR1 reads MDHEN; CDR2 reads SYDVKM. The V gene lost 7 bases and the J gene lost 10 bases, with 16 bases spanning the gap.

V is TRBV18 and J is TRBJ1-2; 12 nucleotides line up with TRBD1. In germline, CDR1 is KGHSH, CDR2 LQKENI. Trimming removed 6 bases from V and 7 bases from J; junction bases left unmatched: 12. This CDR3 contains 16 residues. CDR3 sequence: CASSPTAGQGAGGYTF. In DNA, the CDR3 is TGTGCCAGCTCCCCAACAGCGGGACAGGGGGCCGGTGGCTACACCTTC. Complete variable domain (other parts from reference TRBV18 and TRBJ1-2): NAGVMQNPRHLVRRRGQEARLRCSPMKGHSHVYWYRQLPEEGLKFMVYLQKENIIDESGMPKERFSAEFPKEGPSILRIQQVVRGDSAAYFCASSPTAGQGAGGYTFGSGTRLTVV.

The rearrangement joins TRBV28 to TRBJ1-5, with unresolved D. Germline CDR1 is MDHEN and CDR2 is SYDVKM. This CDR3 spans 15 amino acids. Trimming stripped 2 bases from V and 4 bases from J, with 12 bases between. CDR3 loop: CASSLISAGNQPQHF. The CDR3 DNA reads TGTGCCAGCAGTTTAATTTCGGCGGGTAATCAGCCCCAGCATTTT.

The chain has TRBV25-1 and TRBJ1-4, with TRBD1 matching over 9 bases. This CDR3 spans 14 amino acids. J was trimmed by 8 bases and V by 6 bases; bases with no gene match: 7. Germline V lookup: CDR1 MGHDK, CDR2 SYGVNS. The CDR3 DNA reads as TGTGCCAGCAGCGATGGACAGGGGCAGGAAAAACTGTTTTTT. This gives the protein CASSDGQGQEKLFF.

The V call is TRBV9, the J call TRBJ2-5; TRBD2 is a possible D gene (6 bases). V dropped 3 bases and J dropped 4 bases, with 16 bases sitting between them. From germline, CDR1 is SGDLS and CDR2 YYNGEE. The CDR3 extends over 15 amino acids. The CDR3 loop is CASSAKPGVGETQYF. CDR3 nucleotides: TGTGCCAGCAGCGCAAAGCCGGGGGTGGGAGAGACCCAGTACTTC.

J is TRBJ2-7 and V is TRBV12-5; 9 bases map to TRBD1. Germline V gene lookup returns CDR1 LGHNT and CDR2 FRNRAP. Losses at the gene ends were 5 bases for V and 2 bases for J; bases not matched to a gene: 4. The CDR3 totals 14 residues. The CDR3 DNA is TGTGCTAGTGGTCGGACAGGGGAAACCTACGAGCAGTACTTC. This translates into CASGRTGETYEQYF.

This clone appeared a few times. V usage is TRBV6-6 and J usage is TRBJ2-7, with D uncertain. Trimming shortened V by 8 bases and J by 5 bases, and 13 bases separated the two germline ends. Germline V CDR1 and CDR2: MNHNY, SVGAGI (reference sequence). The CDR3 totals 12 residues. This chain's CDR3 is CASVAEPHEQYF. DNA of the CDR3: TGTGCCAGCGTGGCGGAACCCCACGAGCAGTACTTC.

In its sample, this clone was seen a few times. CDR3 DNA: TGCGCCAGCAGTGACTGGAACACTGAAGCTTTCTTT. Protein sequence: CASSDWNTEAFF. V is TRBV10-1 and J is TRBJ1-1; D call uncertain. The CDR3 is 12 amino acids. Germline CDR1 and CDR2: WNHNN and SYGVQD (reference sequence). V dropped 3 bases and J dropped 1 base, with 3 bases sitting between them.

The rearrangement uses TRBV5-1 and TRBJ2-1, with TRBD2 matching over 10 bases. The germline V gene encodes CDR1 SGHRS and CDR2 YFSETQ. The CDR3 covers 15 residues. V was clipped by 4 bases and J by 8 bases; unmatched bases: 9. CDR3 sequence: CASSPPSGGADEQFF. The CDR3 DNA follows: TGCGCCAGCAGCCCCCCCAGCGGGGGGGCCGATGAGCAGTTCTTC.

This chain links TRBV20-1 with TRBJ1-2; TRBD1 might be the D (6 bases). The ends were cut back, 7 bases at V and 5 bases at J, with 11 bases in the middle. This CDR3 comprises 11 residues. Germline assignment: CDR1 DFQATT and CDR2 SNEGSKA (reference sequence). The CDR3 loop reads CSVGQSYGYTF. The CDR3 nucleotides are TGCAGTGTTGGACAGTCATATGGCTACACCTTC.

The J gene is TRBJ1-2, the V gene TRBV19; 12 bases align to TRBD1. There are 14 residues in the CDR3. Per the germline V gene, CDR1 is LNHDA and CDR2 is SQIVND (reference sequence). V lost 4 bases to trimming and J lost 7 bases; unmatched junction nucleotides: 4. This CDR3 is CASSTRDRGLGYTF. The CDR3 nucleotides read TGTGCCAGTAGTACCCGGGACAGGGGGCTTGGCTACACCTTC.

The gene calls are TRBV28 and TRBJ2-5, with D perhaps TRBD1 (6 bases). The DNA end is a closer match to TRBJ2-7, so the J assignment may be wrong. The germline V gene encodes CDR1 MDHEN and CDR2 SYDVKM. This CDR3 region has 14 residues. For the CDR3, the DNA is TGTGCCAGCAGTTTAACGGGACAAATCTACGAGCAGTACTTC. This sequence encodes CASSLTGQIYEQYF.

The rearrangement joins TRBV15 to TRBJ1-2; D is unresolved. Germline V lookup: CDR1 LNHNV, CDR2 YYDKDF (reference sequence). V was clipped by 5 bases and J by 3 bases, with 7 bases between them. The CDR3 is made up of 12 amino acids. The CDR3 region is CATSRLDYGYTF. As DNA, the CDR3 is TGTGCCACCAGCCGATTAGACTATGGCTACACCTTC.

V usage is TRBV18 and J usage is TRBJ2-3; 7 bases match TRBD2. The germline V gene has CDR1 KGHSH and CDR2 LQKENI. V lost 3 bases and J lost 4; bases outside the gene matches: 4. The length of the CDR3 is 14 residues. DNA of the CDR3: TGTGCCAGCTCACCGGCGGGGGTTGCAGATACGCAGTATTTT. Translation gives CASSPAGVADTQYF.

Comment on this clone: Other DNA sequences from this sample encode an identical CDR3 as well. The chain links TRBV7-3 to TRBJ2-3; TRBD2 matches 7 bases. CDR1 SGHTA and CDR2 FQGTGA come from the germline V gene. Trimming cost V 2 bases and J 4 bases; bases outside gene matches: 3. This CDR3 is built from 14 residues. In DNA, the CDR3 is TGTGCCAGCAGCTTAGGAGGGAGGGCAGATACGCAGTATTTT. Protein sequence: CASSLGGRADTQYF.

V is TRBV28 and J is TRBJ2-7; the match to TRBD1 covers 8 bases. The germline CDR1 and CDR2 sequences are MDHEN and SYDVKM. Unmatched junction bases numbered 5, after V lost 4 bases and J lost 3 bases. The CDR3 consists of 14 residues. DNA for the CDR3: TGTGCCAGCAGTTGGACAGGGTCTTTCTACGAGCAGTACTTC. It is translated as CASSWTGSFYEQYF.

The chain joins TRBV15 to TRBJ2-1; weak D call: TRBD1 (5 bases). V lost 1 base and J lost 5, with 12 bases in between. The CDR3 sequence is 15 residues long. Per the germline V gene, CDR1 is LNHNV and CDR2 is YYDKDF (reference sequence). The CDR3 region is CATSRVGEGHNEQFF. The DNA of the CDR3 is TGTGCCACCAGCAGAGTAGGGGAAGGGCACAATGAGCAGTTCTTC.

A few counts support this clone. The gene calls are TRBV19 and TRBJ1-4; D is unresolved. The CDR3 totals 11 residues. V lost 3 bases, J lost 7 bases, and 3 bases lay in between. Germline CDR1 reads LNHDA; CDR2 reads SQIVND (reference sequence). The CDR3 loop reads CASSMSEKLFF. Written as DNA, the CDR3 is TGTGCCAGTAGTATGAGTGAAAAACTGTTTTTT.

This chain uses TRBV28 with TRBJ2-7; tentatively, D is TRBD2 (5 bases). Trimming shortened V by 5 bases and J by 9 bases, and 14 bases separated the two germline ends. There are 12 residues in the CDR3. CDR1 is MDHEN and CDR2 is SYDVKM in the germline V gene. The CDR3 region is CASSLTRGWQYF. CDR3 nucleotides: TGTGCCAGCAGTCTAACTAGAGGCTGGCAGTACTTC.

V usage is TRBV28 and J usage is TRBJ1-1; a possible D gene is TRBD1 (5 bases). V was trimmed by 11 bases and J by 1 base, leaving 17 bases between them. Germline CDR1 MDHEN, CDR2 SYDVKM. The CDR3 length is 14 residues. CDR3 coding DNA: TGTGCCGCCACTTCGGGGGTGGGGAACACTGAAGCTTTCTTT. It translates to CAATSGVGNTEAFF.

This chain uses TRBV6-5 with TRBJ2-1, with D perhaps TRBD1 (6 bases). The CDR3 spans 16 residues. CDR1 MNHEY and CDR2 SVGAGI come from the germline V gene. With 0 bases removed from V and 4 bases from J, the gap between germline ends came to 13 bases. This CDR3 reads CASSYSPGTTYNEQFF. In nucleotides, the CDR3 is TGTGCCAGCAGTTACTCCCCTGGGACAACTTACAATGAGCAGTTCTTC.